The rows below give T cell receptor beta chains drawn from one sample of a study of control samples from healthy donors and cancer patients. Some clones are missing from TCRdb's copy, which holds only in-frame ones; the method was immunoSEQ multiplex PCR. Of roughly 180,000 clones in the sample, 91% were seen once. Input material: blood. The receptors derive from a woman aged 40 to 50 in good health. CDR3s include the opening cysteine and the closing phenylalanine or tryptophan. D genes are given only for firm matches. Only some rows state a clone size, as once, few, many or a class for expanded clones.

TRBJ2-3,TRBV5-4,17,.,.,CASSPGEEQASTDTQYF,TGTGCCAGCAGCCCTGGAGAGGAACAGGCTAGCACAGATACGCAGTATTTT
TRBJ2-7,TRBV4-1,13,.,.,CASSQVGGGEQYF,TGCGCCAGCAGCCAAGTAGGGGGAGGCGAGCAGTACTTC
TRBJ1-1,TRBV3-1/TRBV3-2,14,.,.,CASSPREINTEAFF,TGTGCCAGCAGCCCTAGGGAAATTAACACTGAAGCTTTCTTT
TRBJ1-5,TRBV6-5,15,.,.,CASSSGGFSNQPQHF,TGTGCCAGCAGTTCGGGGGGGTTTAGCAATCAGCCCCAGCATTTT
TRBJ1-1,TRBV15,16,.,.,CATSPITGTEDTEAFF,TGTGCCACCAGCCCTATTACCGGGACCGAAGATACTGAAGCTTTCTTT
TRBJ1-1,TRBV9,16,.,.,CASSPWITVGGTEAFF,TGTGCCAGCAGCCCCTGGATAACAGTGGGGGGCACTGAAGCTTTCTTT
TRBJ1-6,TRBV3-1/TRBV3-2,17,.,TRBD1,CASSPRTGPSYNSPLHF,TGTGCCAGCAGCCCTCGGACAGGCCCCTCCTATAATTCACCCCTCCACTTT
TRBJ1-3,TRBV13,14,once,.,CASSSLGVGNTIYF,TGTGCCAGCAGCTCCCTAGGGGTCGGAAACACCATATATTTT
TRBJ1-1,TRBV19,13,.,.,CASSMGGNTEAFF,TGTGCCAGTAGTATGGGCGGGAACACTGAAGCTTTCTTT
TRBJ2-7,TRBV2,13,.,.,CASSAYRVSEQYF,TGTGCCAGCAGTGCTTACAGGGTTAGCGAGCAGTACTTC
TRBJ2-3,TRBV19,14,.,TRBD2,CASRTGLGVDTQYF,TGTGCCAGTAGAACGGGACTAGGCGTGGATACGCAGTATTTT
TRBJ2-3,TRBV5-4,13,.,.,CAIHSTGTDTQYF,TGTGCCATACACTCGACGGGCACAGATACGCAGTATTTT
TRBJ2-7,TRBV15,17,.,TRBD2,CATSGRTSGERSYEQYF,TGTGCCACCAGCGGGAGGACTAGCGGGGAGCGCTCCTACGAGCAGTACTTC
TRBJ2-3,TRBV7-2,15,.,TRBD2,CASSLAAGGPDTQYF,TGTGCCAGCAGCTTAGCGGCGGGGGGGCCCGATACGCAGTATTTT
TRBJ1-6,TRBV5-4,16,.,.,CASRTTETSYNSPLHF,TGTGCCAGCAGAACGACAGAAACCTCCTATAATTCACCCCTCCACTTT
TRBJ1-2,TRBV27,17,few,.,CASSLSGQGRLLYGYTF,TGTGCCAGCAGTTTATCCGGGCAGGGTCGGCTCCTCTATGGCTACACCTTC
TRBJ1-1,TRBV2,13,few,.,CASTGTGQNEAFF,TGTGCCAGCACTGGAACAGGGCAGAATGAAGCTTTCTTT
TRBJ1-6,TRBV3-1/TRBV3-2,16,.,.,CASSQDLPQRGSPLHF,TGTGCCAGCAGCCAAGATCTGCCCCAACGCGGTTCACCCCTCCACTTT
TRBJ1-1,TRBV6-5,13,.,.,CASSYSRNTEAFF,TGTGCCAGCAGTTACAGCCGGAACACTGAAGCTTTCTTT